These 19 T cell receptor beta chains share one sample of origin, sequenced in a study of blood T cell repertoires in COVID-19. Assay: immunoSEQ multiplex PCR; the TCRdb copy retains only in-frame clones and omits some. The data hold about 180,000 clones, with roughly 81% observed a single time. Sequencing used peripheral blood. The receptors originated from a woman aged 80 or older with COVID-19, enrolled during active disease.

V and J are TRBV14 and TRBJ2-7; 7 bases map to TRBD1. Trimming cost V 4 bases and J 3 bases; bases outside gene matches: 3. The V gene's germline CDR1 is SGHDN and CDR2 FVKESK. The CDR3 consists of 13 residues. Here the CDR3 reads CASSLWTGYEQYF. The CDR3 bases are TGTGCCAGCAGCCTTTGGACAGGCTACGAGCAGTACTTC.

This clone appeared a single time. In nucleotides, the CDR3 is TGTGCCAGCAGTTTATCTAGCGGGAGGGCAATCATTGAGCAGTTCTTC. Protein sequence: CASSLSSGRAIIEQFF. This rearrangement joins TRBV2 to TRBJ2-1, with TRBD2 matching 12 bases. This CDR3 contains 16 residues. CDR1 is SNHLY and CDR2 is FYNNEI in the germline V gene. V shed 5 bases and J 9 bases; nucleotides not matched to a gene: 11.

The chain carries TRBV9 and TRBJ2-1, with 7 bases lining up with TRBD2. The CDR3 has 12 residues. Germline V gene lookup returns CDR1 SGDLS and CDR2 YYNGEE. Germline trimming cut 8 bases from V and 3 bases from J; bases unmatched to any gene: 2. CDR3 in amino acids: CASGLGYNEQFF. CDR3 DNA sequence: TGTGCCAGTGGACTAGGCTACAATGAGCAGTTCTTC.

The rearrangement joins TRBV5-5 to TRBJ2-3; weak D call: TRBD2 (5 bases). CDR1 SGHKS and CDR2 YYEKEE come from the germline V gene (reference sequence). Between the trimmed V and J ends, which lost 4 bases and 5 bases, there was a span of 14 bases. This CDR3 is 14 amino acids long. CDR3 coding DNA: TGTGCCAGCAGCACCTCCCCGGGGATAGATACGCAGTATTTT. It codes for CASSTSPGIDTQYF. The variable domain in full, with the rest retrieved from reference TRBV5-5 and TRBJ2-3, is DAGVTQSPTHLIKTRGQQVTLRCSPISGHKSVSWYQQVLGQGPQFIFQYYEKEERGRGNFPDRFSARQFPNYSSELNVNALLLGDSALYLCASSTSPGIDTQYFGPGTRLTVL.

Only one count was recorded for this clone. The CDR3 nucleotides are TGTGCCAGCAGCTTCGCAGGGGGCGCCAAAAACATTCAGTACTTC. Its translation: CASSFAGGAKNIQYF. The chain uses TRBV5-4 and TRBJ2-4, with TRBD1 matching over 8 bases. CDR1 is SGHNT, CDR2 YYREEE, per germline (reference sequence). The CDR3 spans 15 residues. V shed 2 bases, J shed 1 base, and the junction held 2 bases outside the gene matches.

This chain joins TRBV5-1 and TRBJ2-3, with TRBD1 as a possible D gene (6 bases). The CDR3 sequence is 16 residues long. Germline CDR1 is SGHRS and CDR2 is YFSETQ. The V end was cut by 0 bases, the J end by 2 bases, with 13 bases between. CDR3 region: CASSLGGGPDTDTQYF. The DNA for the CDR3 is TGCGCCAGCAGCTTGGGTGGGGGCCCCGACACAGATACGCAGTATTTT.

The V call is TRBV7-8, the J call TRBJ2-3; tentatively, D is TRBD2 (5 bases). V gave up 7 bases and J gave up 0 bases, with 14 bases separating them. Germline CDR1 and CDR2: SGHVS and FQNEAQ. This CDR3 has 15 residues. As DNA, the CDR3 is TGTGCCAGCACCACTAGTCGTGCTAGCACAGATACGCAGTATTTT. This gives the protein CASTTSRASTDTQYF.

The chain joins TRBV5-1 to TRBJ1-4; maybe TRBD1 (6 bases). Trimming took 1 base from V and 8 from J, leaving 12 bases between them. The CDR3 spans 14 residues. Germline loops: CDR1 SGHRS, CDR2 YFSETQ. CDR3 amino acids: CASSLMGAGEKLFF. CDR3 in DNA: TGCGCCAGCAGCTTGATGGGGGCAGGAGAAAAACTGTTTTTT.

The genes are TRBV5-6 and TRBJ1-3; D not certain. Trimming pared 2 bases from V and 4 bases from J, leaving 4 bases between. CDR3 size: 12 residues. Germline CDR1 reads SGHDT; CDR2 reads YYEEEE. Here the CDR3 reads CASSFPGNTIYF. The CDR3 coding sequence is TGTGCCAGCAGCTTCCCAGGAAACACCATATATTTT.

The DNA of the CDR3 is TGTGCCAGCAGTAGGGGGGGGGACGGCTCCTATGGCTACACCTTC. Its translation is CASSRGGDGSYGYTF. V is TRBV5-4 and J is TRBJ1-2, with D possibly TRBD1 on 6 matching bases. The CDR3 loop spans 15 amino acids. The V gene's germline CDR1 is SGHNT and CDR2 YYREEE (reference sequence). The germline V and J ends were trimmed by 5 bases and 4 bases, with 18 bases remaining between them.

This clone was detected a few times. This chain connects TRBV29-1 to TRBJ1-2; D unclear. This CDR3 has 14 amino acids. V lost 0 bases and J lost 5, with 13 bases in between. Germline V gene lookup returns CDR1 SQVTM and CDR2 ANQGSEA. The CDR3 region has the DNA TGCAGCGTTGAAGAAGACGAGGGTGTTTATGGCTACACCTTC. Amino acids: CSVEEDEGVYGYTF.

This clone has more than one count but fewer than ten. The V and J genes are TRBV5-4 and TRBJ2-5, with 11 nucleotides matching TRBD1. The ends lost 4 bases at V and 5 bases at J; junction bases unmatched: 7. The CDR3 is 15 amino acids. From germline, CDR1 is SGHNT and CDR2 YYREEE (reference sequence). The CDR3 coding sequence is TGTGCCAGCAGCCCGGGACAGGGGGGACGGGAGACCCAGTACTTC. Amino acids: CASSPGQGGRETQYF.

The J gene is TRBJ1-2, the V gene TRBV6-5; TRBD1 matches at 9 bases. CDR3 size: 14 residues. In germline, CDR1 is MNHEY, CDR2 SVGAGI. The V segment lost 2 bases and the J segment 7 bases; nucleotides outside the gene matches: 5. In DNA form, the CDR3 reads TGTGCCAGCAGTTACACAGGGGGCGCTTCTGGCTACACCTTC. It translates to CASSYTGGASGYTF.

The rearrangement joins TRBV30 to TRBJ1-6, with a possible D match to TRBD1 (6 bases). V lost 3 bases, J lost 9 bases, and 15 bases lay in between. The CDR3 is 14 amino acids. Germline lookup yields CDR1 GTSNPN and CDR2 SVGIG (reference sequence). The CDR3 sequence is CAWRGGGFRSPLHF. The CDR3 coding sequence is TGTGCCTGGAGAGGGGGGGGGTTTCGTTCACCCCTCCACTTT.

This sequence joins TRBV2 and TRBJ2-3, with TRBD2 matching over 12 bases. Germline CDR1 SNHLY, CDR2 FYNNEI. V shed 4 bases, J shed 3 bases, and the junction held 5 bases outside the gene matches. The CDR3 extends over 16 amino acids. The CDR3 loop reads CASSARTSGTTDTQYF. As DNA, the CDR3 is TGTGCCAGCAGTGCAAGGACTAGCGGGACAACAGATACGCAGTATTTT.

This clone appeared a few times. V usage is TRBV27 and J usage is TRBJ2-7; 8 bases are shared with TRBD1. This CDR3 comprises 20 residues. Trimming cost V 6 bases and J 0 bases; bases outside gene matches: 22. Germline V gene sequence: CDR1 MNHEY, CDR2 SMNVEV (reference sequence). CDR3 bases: TGTGCCAGCAGGAGGGATATCGGGACAGGTTCTTACTCTTACTCCTACGAGCAGTACTTC. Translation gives CASRRDIGTGSYSYSYEQYF.

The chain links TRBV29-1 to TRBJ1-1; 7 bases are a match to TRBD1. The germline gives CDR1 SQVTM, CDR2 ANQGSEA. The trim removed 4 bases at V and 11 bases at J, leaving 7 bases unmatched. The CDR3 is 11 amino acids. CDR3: CSVVRDSGAFF. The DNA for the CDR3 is TGCAGCGTTGTGAGGGACAGCGGGGCTTTCTTT.

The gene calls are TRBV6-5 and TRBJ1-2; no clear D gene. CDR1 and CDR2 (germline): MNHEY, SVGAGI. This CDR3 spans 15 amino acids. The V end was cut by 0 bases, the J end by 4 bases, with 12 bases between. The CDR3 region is CASSYSGRVGYGYTF. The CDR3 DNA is TGTGCCAGCAGTTACTCGGGGAGAGTAGGCTATGGCTACACCTTC.

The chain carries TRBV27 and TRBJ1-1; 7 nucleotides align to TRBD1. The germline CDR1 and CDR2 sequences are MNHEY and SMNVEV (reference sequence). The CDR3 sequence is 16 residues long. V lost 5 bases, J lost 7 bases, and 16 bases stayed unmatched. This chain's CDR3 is CASSPSPTGFRDEAFF. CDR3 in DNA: TGTGCCAGCAGTCCATCCCCGACAGGGTTCCGTGATGAAGCTTTCTTT.